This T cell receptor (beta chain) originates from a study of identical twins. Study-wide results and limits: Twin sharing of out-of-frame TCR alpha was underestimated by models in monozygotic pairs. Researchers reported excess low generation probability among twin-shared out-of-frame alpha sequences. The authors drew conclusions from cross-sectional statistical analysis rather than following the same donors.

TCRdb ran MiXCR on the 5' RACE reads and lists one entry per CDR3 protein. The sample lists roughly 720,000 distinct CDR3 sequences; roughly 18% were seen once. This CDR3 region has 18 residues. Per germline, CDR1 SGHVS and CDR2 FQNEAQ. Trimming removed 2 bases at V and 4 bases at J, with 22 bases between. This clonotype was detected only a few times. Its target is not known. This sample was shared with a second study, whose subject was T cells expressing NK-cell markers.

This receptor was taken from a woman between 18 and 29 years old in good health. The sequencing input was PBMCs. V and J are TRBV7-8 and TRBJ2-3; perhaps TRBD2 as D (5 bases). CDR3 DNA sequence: TGTGCCAGCAGCTTACGGCCTCCTGGCGCCGAGGGAGCAGATACGCAGTATTTT. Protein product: CASSLRPPGAEGADTQYF.